Listed below are T cell receptor beta chains from one sample, sequenced in a study of blood T cell repertoires in COVID-19. Method: immunoSEQ multiplex PCR; TCRdb's copy keeps in-frame clones and lacks some. The sample records about 100,000 clones, about 85% being singletons. The specimen was peripheral blood. These receptors were obtained from a woman in her 70s with active or convalescent COVID-19. Both conserved end residues are part of each CDR3. Each record gives: D gene, clone size, J gene, V gene, CDR3 DNA, CDR3 protein. The D gene is left open where the match is weak. Size is stated for part of the rows, as once, few or many counts, or as a class when the clone is expanded.

D: NA
size: NA
J: TRBJ1-2
V: TRBV3-1/TRBV3-2
DNA: TGTGCCAGCAGCCAAGAAGGGTCGGCAGGGTGGGGTGGCTACACCTTC
CDR3: CASSQEGSAGWGGYTF

D: NA
size: once
J: TRBJ1-1
V: TRBV27
DNA: TGTGCCAGCAGTCCCTTCTCGAGGAACACTGAAGCTTTCTTT
CDR3: CASSPFSRNTEAFF

D: NA
size: NA
J: TRBJ1-6
V: TRBV2
DNA: TGTGCCAGCAGTGAATATACGGGTAATTCACCCCTCCACTTT
CDR3: CASSEYTGNSPLHF

D: NA
size: NA
J: TRBJ1-1
V: TRBV7-2
DNA: TGTGCCAGCAGTCCTACGAGGGTAAATGAAGCTTTCTTT
CDR3: CASSPTRVNEAFF

D: NA
size: NA
J: TRBJ2-3
V: TRBV7-3
DNA: TGTGCCAGCAGCTTATCGGCTAGCGGCACAGATACGCAGTATTTT
CDR3: CASSLSASGTDTQYF

D: TRBD2
size: NA
J: TRBJ2-4
V: TRBV29-1
DNA: TGCAGCGTTAGTAGTCCTAGCGGGGCGGGCATTCAGTACTTC
CDR3: CSVSSPSGAGIQYF

D: TRBD1
size: NA
J: TRBJ1-4
V: TRBV20-1
DNA: TGCAGTGCTAGTCATAGGGACAGATTTAATGAAAAACTGTTTTTT
CDR3: CSASHRDRFNEKLFF

D: TRBD2
size: NA
J: TRBJ2-1
V: TRBV24-1
DNA: TGTGCCACCAGTGATCCAGGGCCCGGGACTAGCAGGACTTACAATGAGCAGTTCTTC
CDR3: CATSDPGPGTSRTYNEQFF

D: TRBD1
size: NA
J: TRBJ1-5
V: TRBV6-1
DNA: TGTGCCAGCAGTGACAGCAGGGGGGATCAGCCCCAGCATTTT
CDR3: CASSDSRGDQPQHF

D: NA
size: NA
J: TRBJ1-3
V: TRBV19
DNA: TGTGCCAGTAAAGCGGTCAGTAAAGACGGAAACACCATATATTTT
CDR3: CASKAVSKDGNTIYF

D: TRBD1
size: NA
J: TRBJ2-7
V: TRBV28
DNA: TGTGCCAGCAGCGGGACAGGGGTAAAGCAGTACTTC
CDR3: CASSGTGVKQYF

D: TRBD1
size: NA
J: TRBJ2-2
V: TRBV28
DNA: TGTGCCAGCAGACGCCAGGGACAGAGTACGAACACCGGGGAGCTGTTTTTT
CDR3: CASRRQGQSTNTGELFF

D: NA
size: NA
J: TRBJ2-2
V: TRBV11-3
DNA: TGTGCCAGCAGCCGAACTGTTAACACCGGGGAGCTGTTTTTT
CDR3: CASSRTVNTGELFF

D: NA
size: NA
J: TRBJ2-1
V: TRBV4-3
DNA: TGCGCCAGCAGCCAAGCAGTGCCTGCCCCCTACAATGAGCAGTTCTTC
CDR3: CASSQAVPAPYNEQFF

D: TRBD1
size: NA
J: TRBJ2-2
V: TRBV18
DNA: TGTGCCAGCTCAGCGGACAGGCAGAACACCGGGGAGCTGTTTTTT
CDR3: CASSADRQNTGELFF

D: TRBD1
size: NA
J: TRBJ1-5
V: TRBV5-1
DNA: TGCGCCAGCAGCCTAACAGGGGCTCGCAATCAGCCCCAGCATTTT
CDR3: CASSLTGARNQPQHF

D: NA
size: once
J: TRBJ1-1
V: TRBV7-2
DNA: TGTGCCAGCAGCTTACAAGTCGGGAACACTGAAGCTTTCTTT
CDR3: CASSLQVGNTEAFF

D: NA
size: NA
J: TRBJ1-1
V: TRBV9
DNA: TGTGCCAGCAGCGTCGGGACATTTCAGAACACTGAAGCTTTCTTT
CDR3: CASSVGTFQNTEAFF

D: TRBD1
size: NA
J: TRBJ1-1
V: TRBV28
DNA: TGTGCCAGCAGTCGCCTTGGGACAGGGGGAAAGAGGGTAGCTTTCTTT
CDR3: CASSRLGTGGKRVAFF

D: NA
size: few
J: TRBJ2-1
V: TRBV7-2
DNA: TGTGCCAGCAGCTTAGAACGGGATGACGAGCAGTTCTTC
CDR3: CASSLERDDEQFF

D: TRBD2
size: NA
J: TRBJ2-7
V: TRBV7-9
DNA: TGTGCCAGCAGCTTAGAAACTAGCGGGGGCCATAGCTCCTACGAGCAGTACTTC
CDR3: CASSLETSGGHSSYEQYF

D: TRBD1
size: NA
J: TRBJ2-5
V: TRBV5-5
DNA: TGTGCCAGCAGTTGGGACAGTCAAGAGACCCAGTACTTC
CDR3: CASSWDSQETQYF

D: NA
size: once
J: TRBJ2-7
V: TRBV7-2
DNA: TGTGCCAGCAGCAATAGGGACTCTAGTAGGGAGCAGTACTTC
CDR3: CASSNRDSSREQYF

D: NA
size: NA
J: TRBJ1-6
V: TRBV21-1
DNA: TGTGCCAGCAGCCAGGGTGATGATAATTCACCCCTCCACTTT
CDR3: CASSQGDDNSPLHF